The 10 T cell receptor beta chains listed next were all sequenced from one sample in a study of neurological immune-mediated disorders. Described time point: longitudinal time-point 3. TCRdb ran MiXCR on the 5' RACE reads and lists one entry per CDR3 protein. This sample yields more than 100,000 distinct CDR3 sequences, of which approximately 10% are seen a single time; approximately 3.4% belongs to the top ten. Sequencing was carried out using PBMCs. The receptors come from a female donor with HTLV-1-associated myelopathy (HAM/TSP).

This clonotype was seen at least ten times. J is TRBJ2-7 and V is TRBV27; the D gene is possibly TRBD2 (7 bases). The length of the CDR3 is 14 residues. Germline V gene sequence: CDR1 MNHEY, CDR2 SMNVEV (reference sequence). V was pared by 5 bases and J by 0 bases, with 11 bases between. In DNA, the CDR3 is TGTGCCAGCAGTCACGGGGGGCCCTCCTACGAGCAGTACTTC. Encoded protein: CASSHGGPSYEQYF.

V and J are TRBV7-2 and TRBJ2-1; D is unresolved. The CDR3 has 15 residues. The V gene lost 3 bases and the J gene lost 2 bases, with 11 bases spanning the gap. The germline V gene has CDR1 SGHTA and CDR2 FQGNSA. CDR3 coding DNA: TGTGCCAGCAGCTTCAGGTATGACGCCTACAATGAGCAGTTCTTC. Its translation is CASSFRYDAYNEQFF.

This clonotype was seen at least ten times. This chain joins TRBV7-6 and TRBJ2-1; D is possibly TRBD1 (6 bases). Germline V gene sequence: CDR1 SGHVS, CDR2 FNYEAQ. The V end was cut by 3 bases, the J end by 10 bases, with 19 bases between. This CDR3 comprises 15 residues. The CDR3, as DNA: TGTGCCAGCAGCTTCCAGACAGGAATTTCGGGGGAGCAGTTCTTC. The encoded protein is CASSFQTGISGEQFF. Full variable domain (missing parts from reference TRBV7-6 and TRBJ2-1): GAGVSQSPRYKVTKRGQDVALRCDPISGHVSLYWYRQALGQGPEFLTYFNYEAQQDKSGLPNDRFSAERPEGSISTLTIQRTEQRDSAMYRCASSFQTGISGEQFFGPGTRLTVL.

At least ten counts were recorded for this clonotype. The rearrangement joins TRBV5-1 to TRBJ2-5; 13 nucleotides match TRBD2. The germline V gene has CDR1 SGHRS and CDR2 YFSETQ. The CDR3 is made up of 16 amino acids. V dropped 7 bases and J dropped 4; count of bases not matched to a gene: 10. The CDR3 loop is CASGSLAGGPGETQYF. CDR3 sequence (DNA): TGCGCCAGCGGATCACTAGCGGGGGGGCCCGGAGAGACCCAGTACTTC.

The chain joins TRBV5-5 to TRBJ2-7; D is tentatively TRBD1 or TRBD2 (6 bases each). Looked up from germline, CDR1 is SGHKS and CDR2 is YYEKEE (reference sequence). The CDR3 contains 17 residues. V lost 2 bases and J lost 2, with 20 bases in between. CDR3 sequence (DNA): TGTGCCAGCAGCTTTAACCCCCGCGGGACATCGACCTACGAGCAGTACTTC. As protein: CASSFNPRGTSTYEQYF.

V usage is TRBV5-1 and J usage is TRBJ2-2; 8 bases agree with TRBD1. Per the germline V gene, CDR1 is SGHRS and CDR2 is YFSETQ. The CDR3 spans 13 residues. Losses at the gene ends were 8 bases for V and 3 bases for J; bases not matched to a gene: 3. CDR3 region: CASSTGDTGELFF. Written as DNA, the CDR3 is TGCGCCAGTTCGACAGGGGACACCGGGGAGCTGTTTTTT. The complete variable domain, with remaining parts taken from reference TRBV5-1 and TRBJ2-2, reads KAGVTQTPRYLIKTRGQQVTLSCSPISGHRSVSWYQQTPGQGLQFLFEYFSETQRNKGNFPGRFSGRQFSNSRSEMNVSTLELGDSALYLCASSTGDTGELFFGEGSRLTVL.

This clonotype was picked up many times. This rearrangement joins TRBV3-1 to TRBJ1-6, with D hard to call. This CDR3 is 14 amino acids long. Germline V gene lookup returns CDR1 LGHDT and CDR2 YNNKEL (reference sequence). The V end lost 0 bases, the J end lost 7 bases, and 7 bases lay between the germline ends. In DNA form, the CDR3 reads TGTGCCAGCAGCCAAGAACGGAAGAATTCACCCCTCCACTTT. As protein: CASSQERKNSPLHF. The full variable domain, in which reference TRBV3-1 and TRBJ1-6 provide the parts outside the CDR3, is DTAVSQTPKYLVTQMGNDKSIKCEQNLGHDTMYWYKQDSKKFLKIMFSYNNKELIINETVPNRFSPKSPDKAHLNLHINSLELGDSAVYFCASSQERKNSPLHFGNGTRLTVT.

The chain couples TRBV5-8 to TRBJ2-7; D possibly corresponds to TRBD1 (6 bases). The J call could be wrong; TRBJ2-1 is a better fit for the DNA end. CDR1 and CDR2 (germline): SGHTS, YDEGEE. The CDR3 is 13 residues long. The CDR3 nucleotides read TGTGCCAGACCGGGACATCCGCCCTACGAGCAGTTCTTC. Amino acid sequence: CARPGHPPYEQFF.

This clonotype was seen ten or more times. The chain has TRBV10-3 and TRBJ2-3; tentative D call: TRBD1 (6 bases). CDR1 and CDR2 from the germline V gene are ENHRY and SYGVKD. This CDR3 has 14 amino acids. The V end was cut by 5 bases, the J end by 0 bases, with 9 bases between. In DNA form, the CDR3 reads TGTGCCATCAGTACCGGACAGAGCACAGATACGCAGTATTTT. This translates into CAISTGQSTDTQYF.

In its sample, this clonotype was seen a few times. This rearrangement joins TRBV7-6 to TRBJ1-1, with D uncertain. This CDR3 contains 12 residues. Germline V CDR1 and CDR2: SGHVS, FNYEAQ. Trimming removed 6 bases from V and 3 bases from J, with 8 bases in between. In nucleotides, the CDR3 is TGTGCCAGCAGGCCCCTGGACACTGAAGCTTTCTTT. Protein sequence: CASRPLDTEAFF. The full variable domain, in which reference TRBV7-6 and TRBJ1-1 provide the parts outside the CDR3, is GAGVSQSPRYKVTKRGQDVALRCDPISGHVSLYWYRQALGQGPEFLTYFNYEAQQDKSGLPNDRFSAERPEGSISTLTIQRTEQRDSAMYRCASRPLDTEAFFGQGTRLTVV.